The 21 T cell receptor beta chains listed next were all sequenced from one sample in a study of cytomegalovirus exposure and HLA in healthy donors. The PCR had 60 Vbeta and 13 Jbeta primers. The data were produced by immunoSEQ multiplex PCR, yet TCRdb's version contains in-frame clones alone and is incomplete. The repertoire consists of approximately 170,000 clones, with around 86% occurring once and the leading ten covering approximately 2.4%. The sample comprised PBMCs. These TCRs come from a male donor in good health and CMV-seronegative.

CDR3 nucleotides: TGCGCCAGCAGCTTGGACAGGGTGGAGTTGGAGACCCAGTACTTC. This encodes CASSLDRVELETQYF. V gene TRBV5-1 combines with J gene TRBJ2-5; TRBD1 might be the D (6 bases). V dropped 0 bases and J dropped 5 bases, with 14 bases sitting between them. This CDR3 region has 15 residues. CDR1 and CDR2 (germline): SGHRS, YFSETQ.

The CDR3: CASSADRNTEAFF. The CDR3 nucleotides read TGTGCCAGCAGTGCTGACAGGAACACTGAAGCTTTCTTT. The chain carries TRBV2 and TRBJ1-1; a weak D match, TRBD1 (5 bases). CDR3 length: 13 amino acids. Between the trimmed V and J ends, which lost 4 bases and 1 base, there was a span of 7 bases. Germline CDR1 reads SNHLY; CDR2 reads FYNNEI. The full variable domain, rest sourced from reference TRBV2 and TRBJ1-1, is EPEVTQTPSHQVTQMGQEVILRCVPISNHLYFYWYRQILGQKVEFLVSFYNNEISEKSEIFDDQFSVERPDGSNFTLKIRSTKLEDSAMYFCASSADRNTEAFFGQGTRLTVV.

The chain carries TRBV5-6 and TRBJ2-6; 7 bases line up with TRBD1. Germline CDR1 is SGHDT and CDR2 is YYEEEE. Trimming removed 7 bases from V and 0 bases from J; junction bases left unmatched: 16. This CDR3 spans 19 amino acids. Written as DNA, the CDR3 is TGTGCCAGCCGATTCTTGTTGGGGACAGTGTCCTCTGGGGCCAACGTCCTGACTTTC. Amino acids: CASRFLLGTVSSGANVLTF.

This chain links TRBV5-4 with TRBJ2-7; TRBD2 matches at 8 bases. V lost 3 bases and J lost 3; bases outside the gene matches: 8. Per germline, CDR1 SGHNT and CDR2 YYREEE (reference sequence). The CDR3 is made up of 15 amino acids. CDR3 residues: CASSWDGREGYEQYF. As DNA, the CDR3 is TGTGCCAGCAGCTGGGACGGGAGGGAAGGCTACGAGCAGTACTTC.

The chain employs TRBV7-2 and TRBJ2-4, with unresolved D. The CDR3 contains 17 residues. Per germline, CDR1 SGHTA and CDR2 FQGNSA. V lost 1 base, J lost 0 bases, and 13 bases lay in between. The CDR3 spells CASSLDWQAVAKNIQYF. The DNA for the CDR3 is TGTGCCAGCAGCTTAGATTGGCAGGCAGTAGCCAAAAACATTCAGTACTTC. Full variable domain (outside the CDR3, taken from reference TRBV7-2 and TRBJ2-4): GAGVSQSPSNKVTEKGKDVELRCDPISGHTALYWYRQSLGQGLEFLIYFQGNSAPDKSGLPSDRFSAERTGGSVSTLTIQRTQQEDSAVYLCASSLDWQAVAKNIQYFGAGTRLSVL.

This chain connects TRBV5-1 to TRBJ1-2, with 7 positions matching TRBD1. There are 15 residues in the CDR3. Germline trimming cut 4 bases from V and 4 bases from J; bases unmatched to any gene: 10. Per the germline V gene, CDR1 is SGHRS and CDR2 is YFSETQ. The CDR3 spells CASSPRDSRTYGYTF. DNA for the CDR3: TGCGCCAGCAGCCCCCGGGACAGTAGGACCTATGGCTACACCTTC.

This chain connects TRBV2 to TRBJ1-4, with 10 bases matching TRBD1. CDR3 length: 17 residues. Per germline, CDR1 SNHLY and CDR2 FYNNEI. Unmatched junction bases numbered 9, after V lost 8 bases and J lost 0 bases. The chain's CDR3 is CASRRDRGYATNEKLFF. The CDR3, as DNA: TGTGCCAGCCGTCGGGACAGGGGATATGCAACTAATGAAAAACTGTTTTTT.

This clone was recorded a few times. The chain uses TRBV5-1 and TRBJ1-3; unclear D gene. CDR3 length: 15 residues. Looked up from germline, CDR1 is SGHRS and CDR2 is YFSETQ. Trimming pared 0 bases from V and 4 bases from J, leaving 11 bases between. CDR3 DNA: TGCGCCAGCAGCTTGGACATAACAGCAGGAAACACCATATATTTT. Its translation: CASSLDITAGNTIYF.

This clone has only a few counts. This chain links TRBV7-2 with TRBJ1-2, with 8 bases lining up with TRBD1. Unmatched junction bases numbered 1, after V lost 4 bases and J lost 6 bases. CDR1 and CDR2 (germline): SGHTA, FQGNSA. The CDR3 spans 12 residues. The CDR3 bases are TGTGCCAGCAGCTCCAGGGGGCATGGCTACACCTTC. It translates to CASSSRGHGYTF.

This clone has just a few counts. The rearrangement links TRBV7-6 to TRBJ1-1, with D possibly matching TRBD1 (6 bases). CDR1 and CDR2 from the germline V gene are SGHVS and FNYEAQ. Trimming left V 0 bases short and J 10 bases short, with 12 bases between. This CDR3 contains 13 residues. The CDR3 sequence: CASSLAQGIGAFF. In DNA form, the CDR3 reads TGTGCCAGCAGCTTAGCACAGGGCATTGGAGCTTTCTTT.

This chain joins TRBV4-2 and TRBJ1-3, with 7 bases aligning to TRBD1. Per the germline V gene, CDR1 is LGHNA and CDR2 is YNFKEQ. The CDR3 has 13 residues. With 4 bases clipped from V and 8 bases from J, the junction kept 5 bases outside the gene matches. CDR3 coding DNA: TGTGCCAGCAGCCTAGACAGGGAGGACACCATATATTTT. Amino acid sequence: CASSLDREDTIYF.

The V and J genes are TRBV5-8 and TRBJ2-3; TRBD2 matches at 12 bases. The V gene's germline CDR1 is SGHTS and CDR2 YDEGEE. The CDR3 spans 16 residues. V was pared by 2 bases and J by 5 bases, with 6 bases of the junction left unmatched. Written as DNA, the CDR3 is TGTGCCAGCAGCTTTCGACTAGCGGGGGCCGGAGATACGCAGTATTTT. It specifies CASSFRLAGAGDTQYF.

Regarding this clone: Its ends do not fully match the called genes, so a read error is possible. In nucleotides, the CDR3 is TGTGCCAGTAGTATCCACTTGCGACGGAGGATCTCACCCCTCCGCTTT. It codes for CASSIHLRRRISPLRF. This chain links TRBV19 with TRBJ1-6; no reliable D call. This CDR3 has 16 residues. The germline CDR1 and CDR2 sequences are LNHDA and SQIVND (reference sequence).

The chain links TRBV4-2 to TRBJ2-7; D not certain. CDR3 length equals 16 residues. V shed 0 bases and J shed 6 bases, with 18 bases lying between them. Germline CDR1 LGHNA, CDR2 YNFKEQ. In nucleotides, the CDR3 is TGTGCCAGCAGCCAAGATGCTGGTCTTGCAGGTCGCGAGCAGTACTTC. The encoded protein is CASSQDAGLAGREQYF.

This clone was found a few times. The chain links TRBV11-2 to TRBJ1-2; 11 bases map to TRBD1. Germline-derived CDR1 and CDR2 are SGHAT and FQNNGV. Germline trimming cut 5 bases from V and 4 bases from J; bases unmatched to any gene: 6. CDR3 length equals 15 residues. This chain's CDR3 is CASSEGQGEGYGYTF. As DNA, the CDR3 is TGTGCCAGCAGCGAGGGACAGGGGGAGGGCTATGGCTACACCTTC.

This rearrangement joins TRBV5-6 to TRBJ2-5; unclear D gene. The J call is doubtful: the DNA matches TRBJ2-7 better. The germline CDR1 and CDR2 sequences are SGHDT and YYEEEE. This CDR3 has 16 residues. CDR3 nucleotides: TGTGCCAGCAGCTCCTCTGCCCGTCTTCTACCCTACGAGCAGTACTTC. Protein product: CASSSSARLLPYEQYF.

This sequence joins TRBV28 and TRBJ2-2; D is perhaps TRBD1 (6 bases). V lost 6 bases to trimming and J lost 6 bases, with 17 bases between them. Germline CDR1 reads MDHEN; CDR2 reads SYDVKM. The CDR3 spans 15 residues. The CDR3 region has the DNA TGTGCCAGCAGATTTCAGGGGCAAGGGGCCGGGGAGCTGTTTTTT. Its protein is CASRFQGQGAGELFF.

V is TRBV5-5 and J is TRBJ1-2; TRBD1 is a possible D gene (6 bases). This CDR3 contains 16 residues. Trimming stripped 3 bases from V and 3 bases from J, with 18 bases between. In germline, CDR1 is SGHKS, CDR2 YYEKEE (reference sequence). CDR3 residues: CASSSTIGQTHYGYTF. The CDR3 DNA sequence: TGTGCCAGCAGCTCAACCATCGGACAGACACACTATGGCTACACCTTC.

The chain recombines TRBV6-5 with TRBJ1-1; the D gene is possibly TRBD1 (5 bases). Trimming left V 7 bases short and J 0 bases short, with 15 bases between. The CDR3 loop spans 15 amino acids. Germline CDR1 is MNHEY and CDR2 is SVGAGI. The CDR3 DNA reads as TGTGCCAGCAAGGAACAGGAGACCTTGAACACTGAAGCTTTCTTT. It specifies CASKEQETLNTEAFF.

The rearrangement joins TRBV5-1 to TRBJ1-2; D not resolved. Trimming removed 0 bases at V and 4 bases at J, with 10 bases between. The germline V gene encodes CDR1 SGHRS and CDR2 YFSETQ. This CDR3 is 14 amino acids long. The CDR3 bases are TGCGCCAGCAGCTTGGCGGGGTTTAGCTATGGCTACACCTTC. Translated: CASSLAGFSYGYTF.

The chain is built from TRBV29-1 and TRBJ2-7, with TRBD1 identical over 9 bases. Per the germline V gene, CDR1 is SQVTM and CDR2 is ANQGSEA. The length of the CDR3 is 14 residues. The junction had 12 bases not matched to a gene; V was cut back by 8 bases and J by 4 bases. The CDR3 bases are TGCAGCACGACCGCCGGGACAGGGTTATACGAGCAGTACTTC. Translating gives CSTTAGTGLYEQYF.